Listed below are T cell receptor beta chains from one sample, sequenced in a study of cytomegalovirus exposure and HLA in healthy donors. The table came from immunoSEQ multiplex PCR; TCRdb's copy has only in-frame clones and leaves some out. The table for this sample gives 200,000 to 250,000 clones. The specimen was PBMCs. The receptors here all came from a woman in her thirties in good health and CMV-seropositive. Each CDR3 is given with its conserved first and last residue. Each record gives: J gene, V gene, D gene, CDR3 protein, CDR3 DNA. D genes are given only for firm matches.

J: TRBJ1-6; V: TRBV6-1; D: TRBD1; CDR3: CASSEAATGAYNSPLHF; DNA: TGTGCCAGCAGTGAAGCCGCGACAGGGGCCTATAATTCACCCCTCCACTTT
J: TRBJ2-7; V: TRBV27; D: -; CDR3: CASRQGESYEQYF; DNA: TGTGCCAGCAGGCAGGGCGAATCCTACGAGCAGTACTTC
J: TRBJ1-2; V: TRBV5-1; D: TRBD1; CDR3: CASSLAGTGYGYTF; DNA: TGCGCCAGCAGCTTAGCCGGGACAGGATATGGCTACACCTTC
J: TRBJ2-1; V: TRBV4-1; D: -; CDR3: CASSQDGGREQFF; DNA: TGCGCCAGCAGCCAAGATGGGGGGAGGGAGCAGTTCTTC
J: TRBJ1-4; V: TRBV9; D: TRBD1; CDR3: CASSVDDRGNEKLFF; DNA: TGTGCCAGCAGCGTAGACGACAGGGGAAATGAAAAACTGTTTTTT
J: TRBJ2-7; V: TRBV5-1; D: -; CDR3: CASSLETQNEQYF; DNA: TGCGCCAGCAGCTTGGAGACTCAGAACGAGCAGTACTTC
J: TRBJ2-7; V: TRBV19; D: -; CDR3: CASSIVPGPDTYEQYF; DNA: TGTGCCAGTAGTATAGTCCCAGGCCCGGATACCTACGAGCAGTACTTC
J: TRBJ2-3; V: TRBV7-4; D: -; CDR3: CASSLRIFTDTQYF; DNA: TGTGCCAGCAGCTTGCGGATATTCACAGATACGCAGTATTTT
J: TRBJ1-2; V: TRBV5-4; D: -; CDR3: CASSGSSTRPGGYTF; DNA: TGTGCCAGCAGCGGGTCCTCGACCCGCCCGGGTGGCTACACCTTC
J: TRBJ1-1; V: TRBV5-1; D: -; CDR3: CASSLATSGQADEAFF; DNA: TGCGCCAGCAGCTTGGCCACCTCGGGACAAGCCGACGAAGCTTTCTTT